The next 21 T cell receptor beta chains were all read from a single sample in a study of CD8 T cells in Susac syndrome. Random hexamers served to reverse transcribe roughly 0.45 to 1 ug RNA. MiXCR, run by TCRdb on the immunoSEQ multiplex PCR reads, gives a single entry per CDR3 protein. The sample holds about 140,000 distinct CDR3 sequences, over 90% seen once. Sequencing used CD8+ T cells from PBMCs. The receptors derive from a human donor with Susac syndrome.

The V gene is TRBV9, the J gene TRBJ1-1; D not resolved. V was pared by 0 bases and J by 0 bases, with 9 bases between. There are 15 residues in the CDR3. CDR1 SGDLS and CDR2 YYNGEE come from the germline V gene. The CDR3 is CASSVDGLMNTEAFF. The DNA of the CDR3 is TGTGCCAGCAGCGTAGACGGGTTAATGAACACTGAAGCTTTCTTT.

This chain connects TRBV4-1 to TRBJ1-1; 11 bases agree with TRBD1. Germline CDR1 MGHRA, CDR2 YSYEKL. The CDR3 runs 15 residues. The V gene end was trimmed by 3 bases and the J gene end by 6 bases; junction bases not matched to a gene: 6. The CDR3 reads CASSHLGQGGSEAFF. The CDR3 nucleotides are TGCGCCAGCAGCCATCTGGGACAGGGGGGCTCTGAAGCTTTCTTT.

The chain couples TRBV6-5 to TRBJ2-7; D possibly uses TRBD1 or TRBD2 (5 bases each). The CDR3 covers 14 residues. V shed 8 bases and J shed 3 bases, with 17 bases lying between them. Germline V gene sequence: CDR1 MNHEY, CDR2 SVGAGI. This chain's CDR3 is CASGDSGAGYEQYF. The CDR3 nucleotides read TGTGCCAGCGGTGACAGCGGAGCCGGCTACGAGCAGTACTTC.

The V and J genes are TRBV20-1 and TRBJ2-1; D remains ambiguous. The length of the CDR3 is 15 residues. Trimming removed 0 bases from V and 0 bases from J, with 9 bases in between. Germline CDR1 and CDR2: DFQATT and SNEGSKA (reference sequence). The CDR3 here is CSARDISSSYNEQFF. The CDR3 DNA sequence: TGCAGTGCTAGAGATATCTCGAGCTCCTACAATGAGCAGTTCTTC.

V usage is TRBV14 and J usage is TRBJ2-3; TRBD1 agrees at 10 bases. CDR1 SGHDN and CDR2 FVKESK come from the germline V gene. This CDR3 is built from 14 residues. Trimming took 3 bases from V and 4 from J; bases not matched to a gene: 1. The CDR3 DNA reads as TGTGCCAGCAGCCACGGACAGGGGGCAGATACGCAGTATTTT. Its protein is CASSHGQGADTQYF.

CDR3 DNA sequence: TGCAGTGCTAGAGATAATTCTCACATGCAGGGTGGCACTGAAGCTTTCTTT. This encodes CSARDNSHMQGGTEAFF. The chain has TRBV20-1 and TRBJ1-1, with D tentatively TRBD1 (5 bases). With 0 bases removed from V and 4 bases from J, the gap between germline ends came to 21 bases. The germline V gene has CDR1 DFQATT and CDR2 SNEGSKA (reference sequence). The CDR3 is 17 residues long.

The rearrangement joins TRBV2 to TRBJ2-5; D possibly corresponds to TRBD1 (6 bases). There are 15 residues in the CDR3. Germline V gene lookup returns CDR1 SNHLY and CDR2 FYNNEI. Trimming stripped 7 bases from V and 1 base from J, with 16 bases between. The DNA of the CDR3 is TGTGCCAGCAAAAACAGGGAAGGGGGCCAAGAGACCCAGTACTTC. This sequence encodes CASKNREGGQETQYF.

The chain links TRBV18 to TRBJ2-1; D is unclear. V dropped 1 base and J dropped 8 bases, with 15 bases sitting between them. Per the germline V gene, CDR1 is KGHSH and CDR2 is LQKENI. The CDR3 runs 15 residues. The CDR3 sequence is CASSPLQLSNDEQFF. The CDR3 DNA is TGTGCCAGCTCACCACTGCAACTGTCCAACGATGAGCAGTTCTTC.

This clonotype was seen only once. The chain uses TRBV5-6 and TRBJ2-5, with 8 positions matching TRBD2. The germline gives CDR1 SGHDT, CDR2 YYEEEE. This CDR3 has 15 residues. V trimming: 5 bases; J trimming: 5 bases; junction bases outside the gene matches: 11. The CDR3 region is CASRTPGLGGETQYF. Here the CDR3 DNA reads TGTGCCAGCAGAACTCCGGGACTAGGGGGGGAGACCCAGTACTTC.

This chain uses TRBV24-1 with TRBJ2-2, with 8 bases lining up with TRBD1. J was trimmed by 5 bases and V by 0 bases; bases with no gene match: 4. Germline CDR1 reads KGHDR; CDR2 reads SFDVKD. The CDR3 covers 16 residues. CDR3 sequence reads: CATSDLGRGQTGELFF. For the CDR3, the DNA is TGTGCCACCAGTGATTTGGGCAGGGGGCAAACCGGGGAGCTGTTTTTT.

This chain links TRBV4-1 with TRBJ1-1; no clear D gene. V shed 3 bases and J shed 4 bases, with 6 bases lying between them. Germline V gives CDR1 MGHRA, CDR2 YSYEKL. The CDR3 consists of 12 residues. The CDR3 protein is CASSHAGTEAFF. The CDR3 region has the DNA TGCGCCAGCAGCCATGCAGGCACTGAAGCTTTCTTT.

The V and J genes are TRBV24-1 and TRBJ2-1, with unresolved D. The CDR3 runs 12 residues. Germline CDR1 and CDR2: KGHDR and SFDVKD. V gave up 1 base and J gave up 10 bases, with 7 bases separating them. The CDR3, as DNA: TGTGCCACCAGTGATTTACCTGAGGAGCAGTTCTTC. It specifies CATSDLPEEQFF.

CDR3 amino acids: CASSQGGAISGANVLTF. The DNA for the CDR3 is TGTGCCAGCAGCCAAGGGGGCGCAATCTCTGGGGCCAACGTCCTGACTTTC. This chain links TRBV3-1 with TRBJ2-6; D may be TRBD1 (5 bases). This CDR3 has 17 amino acids. Trimming removed 1 base at V and 0 bases at J, with 10 bases between. Germline V gene lookup returns CDR1 LGHDT and CDR2 YNNKEL (reference sequence).

The rearrangement links TRBV9 to TRBJ2-2, with 11 bases aligning to TRBD2. The CDR3 is 15 residues long. V trimming: 5 bases; J trimming: 4 bases; junction bases outside the gene matches: 4. Germline V gene data show CDR1 as SGDLS and CDR2 as YYNGEE. The CDR3 coding sequence is TGTGCCAGCAGTCTGGGACTAGCGGCCACCGGGGAGCTGTTTTTT. Translation gives CASSLGLAATGELFF.

The chain recombines TRBV7-9 with TRBJ2-3; 13 bases are a match to TRBD2. In germline, CDR1 is SEHNR, CDR2 FQNEAQ (reference sequence). V was pared by 5 bases and J by 1 base, with 12 bases of the junction left unmatched. The CDR3 extends over 19 amino acids. The CDR3 sequence: CASSPPTSGRAKRTDTQYF. The DNA for the CDR3 is TGTGCCAGCAGCCCCCCTACTAGCGGGAGGGCGAAACGCACAGATACGCAGTATTTT. The variable domain in full, completed from reference TRBV7-9 and TRBJ2-3, reads DTGVSQNPRHKITKRGQNVTFRCDPISEHNRLYWYRQTLGQGPEFLTYFQNEAQLEKSRLLSDRFSAERPKGSFSTLEIQRTEQGDSAMYLCASSPPTSGRAKRTDTQYFGPGTRLTVL.

This sequence joins TRBV15 and TRBJ2-1, with 11 bases lining up with TRBD2. Germline V gene lookup returns CDR1 LNHNV and CDR2 YYDKDF (reference sequence). This CDR3 is built from 17 residues. The ends lost 0 bases at V and 3 bases at J; junction bases unmatched: 4. The CDR3 bases are TGTGCCACCAGCAGAGATCGGGGACTAGCGGTCTACAATGAGCAGTTCTTC. Translation: CATSRDRGLAVYNEQFF.

The chain employs TRBV19 and TRBJ2-1; no reliable D call. The CDR3 is 15 residues long. The V end lost 8 bases, the J end lost 2 bases, and 16 bases lay between the germline ends. Germline V gene sequence: CDR1 LNHDA, CDR2 SQIVND (reference sequence). The CDR3 loop is CASLNEPGPYNEQFF. The CDR3 DNA reads as TGTGCCAGTCTCAATGAGCCGGGCCCCTACAATGAGCAGTTCTTC.

The V gene is TRBV20-1, the J gene TRBJ1-2; 12 nucleotides match TRBD1. CDR3 length equals 15 residues. CDR1 and CDR2 from the germline V gene are DFQATT and SNEGSKA (reference sequence). The trim removed 0 bases at V and 6 bases at J, leaving 5 bases unmatched. CDR3 DNA: TGCAGTGCTAGAGATCCGGGACAGGGGGCACATGGCTACACCTTC. Amino acids: CSARDPGQGAHGYTF.

The chain couples TRBV2 to TRBJ1-1; no reliable D call. Germline CDR1 and CDR2: SNHLY and FYNNEI. This CDR3 contains 13 residues. Trimming left V 7 bases short and J 0 bases short, with 9 bases between. The CDR3 nucleotides are TGTGCCAGCATGAGAGGCATGAACACTGAAGCTTTCTTT. Protein: CASMRGMNTEAFF.

V usage is TRBV30 and J usage is TRBJ2-1; TRBD2 agrees at 9 bases. Germline CDR1 and CDR2: GTSNPN and SVGIG (reference sequence). The CDR3 contains 13 residues. Trimming at V came to 5 bases and at J to 8 bases, leaving 7 bases not matched to a gene. CDR3 nucleotide sequence: TGTGCCTGGTCGCGGGAGGGAGGCCATGAGCAGTTCTTC. Its translation: CAWSREGGHEQFF.

The chain recombines TRBV12-3 or TRBV12-4 with TRBJ1-5; D is unclear. Trimming took off 3 bases at V and 1 base at J, with 10 bases between the two ends. The CDR3 extends over 15 amino acids. The CDR3 reads CASSFLGRSNQPQHF. The CDR3 coding sequence is TGTGCCAGCAGTTTCTTGGGAAGGAGCAATCAGCCCCAGCATTTT.